Listed below are T cell receptor beta chains from one sample, sequenced in a study of T-cell memory formation after mild COVID-19. TCRdb used MiXCR to reprocess the 5' RACE reads, holding one entry per CDR3 protein. This sample has about 410,000 distinct CDR3 sequences, with 15% to 20% found just once. The sequencing input was PBMCs or a T cell subset sorted from them (not recorded which). These receptors were collected from a man in his late teens or twenties who had mild COVID-19 (a few samples of this study predate the infection). Cell type and time point are not known. Each CDR3 is given with its conserved first and last residue. A D gene is named only where the DNA matches it firmly. Rows may omit the clone size; those that give it use once, few, many or a size class.

D	J	length	V	size	DNA	CDR3
TRBD1	TRBJ2-7	14	TRBV25-1	few	TGTGCCAGTACTCGGACAGGTCCTTCCTACGAGCAGTACTTC	CASTRTGPSYEQYF
.	TRBJ2-5	13	TRBV28	.	TGTGCCAGCAGCATCGGGGGAGAAGAGACCCAGTACTTC	CASSIGGEETQYF
TRBD1	TRBJ1-1	14	TRBV7-2	few	TGTGCCAGCAGCTACAGGGGGCAGGACACTGAAGCTTTCTTT	CASSYRGQDTEAFF
.	TRBJ2-2	14	TRBV29-1	.	TGCAGCGTTGAGGTGGGGTGCGACACCGGGGAGCTGTTTTTT	CSVEVGCDTGELFF
.	TRBJ1-5	17	TRBV19	.	TGTGCCAGTAGTACGGGACAACCGACTTATAGCAATCAGCCCCAGCATTTT	CASSTGQPTYSNQPQHF
.	TRBJ1-3	15	TRBV7-2	few	TGTGCCAGCAGCTTAGGGCCCCTGCCTGGAAACACCATATATTTT	CASSLGPLPGNTIYF
.	TRBJ2-1	13	TRBV7-2	few	TGTGCCAGCAGCAAAGGGGGGGCCCGTGAGCAGTTCTTC	CASSKGGAREQFF
.	TRBJ1-1	13	TRBV10-3	.	TGTGCCATCAGTAAGGGAGGGACCACTGAAGCTTTCTTT	CAISKGGTTEAFF
TRBD2	TRBJ2-1	15	TRBV5-6	many	TGTGCCAGCAGCTTGTCCCCGGGGGGGCATAATGAGCAGTTCTTC	CASSLSPGGHNEQFF
.	TRBJ1-2	15	TRBV7-2	.	TGTGCCAGCAGCTTAGCCCTAGACCGGCGCGAGGGCTACACCTTC	CASSLALDRREGYTF
.	TRBJ1-1	14	TRBV4-3	.	TGCGCCAGCAGCCCCGTCGGCAGCAACACTGAAGCTTTCTTT	CASSPVGSNTEAFF
.	TRBJ2-3	15	TRBV4-1	few	TGCGCCAGCAGCCAAGGGCAGGGGCCAAGGGGGACGCAGTATTTT	CASSQGQGPRGTQYF
.	TRBJ1-5	16	TRBV4-1	.	TGCGCCAGCAGCCAGTCACAGGGACGGAGCAATCAGCCCCAGCATTTT	CASSQSQGRSNQPQHF
.	TRBJ1-6	14	TRBV7-9	few	TGTGCCAGCAGCTCCGGGGAGGTTGATTCACCCCTCCACTTT	CASSSGEVDSPLHF
.	TRBJ1-1	13	TRBV7-2	many	TGTGCCAGCAGCCCGGAGGCCGGGGCTGAAGCTTTCTTT	CASSPEAGAEAFF
.	TRBJ2-7	11	TRBV9	many	TGTGCCAGCAGCAACTCCTACGAGCAGTACTTC	CASSNSYEQYF
.	TRBJ1-1	13	TRBV5-1	.	TGCGCCAGCAGCTTTGTTTTGGGGGCTGAAGCTTTCTTT	CASSFVLGAEAFF
.	TRBJ1-2	13	TRBV9	.	TGTGCCAGCAGCGGAAGGGTGAGCTATGGCTACACCTTC	CASSGRVSYGYTF
TRBD1	TRBJ2-1	15	TRBV11-2	few	TGTGCCAGCAGCTCGTACAGGGGATCCTACAATGAGCAGTTCTTC	CASSSYRGSYNEQFF
.	TRBJ2-1	12	TRBV7-7	few	TGTGCCAGCAGCCCAGGATCGGGGCGGCAGTTCTTC	CASSPGSGRQFF
TRBD2	TRBJ2-2	18	TRBV3-1	.	TGTGCCAGCAGCCAAGATACAGGGACTAGCTTCTTCGCCGGGGAGCTGTTTTTT	CASSQDTGTSFFAGELFF
TRBD2	TRBJ2-3	15	TRBV20-1	.	TGCAGTGCTAGATCCAGCGGGGGGCGGACAGATACGCAGTATTTT	CSARSSGGRTDTQYF
.	TRBJ2-2	17	TRBV4-3	.	TGCGCCAGCAGCCAAGATATTCCGGAGACGAACACCGGGGAGCTGTTTTTT	CASSQDIPETNTGELFF
.	TRBJ2-7	15	TRBV6-2/TRBV6-3	.	TGTGCCAGCAGTTACCCACAGCCGAGCTCCTACGAGCAGTACTTC	CASSYPQPSSYEQYF
.	TRBJ1-5	15	TRBV4-1	few	TGCGCCAGCAGCCAAGTGGGGGGTAGCAATCAGCCCCAGCATTTT	CASSQVGGSNQPQHF
TRBD1	TRBJ1-2	13	TRBV6-1	.	TGTGCCAGCTGCCCAGGGGGAATGTATGGCTACACCTTC	CASCPGGMYGYTF
TRBD2	TRBJ2-7	16	TRBV9	.	TGTGCCAGCAGCGTAGGGACTAGCGGGGAATCCTACGAGCAGTACTTC	CASSVGTSGESYEQYF
TRBD1	TRBJ1-5	16	TRBV4-1	.	TGCGCCAGCAGCCAAGATAGTGGGACAGGGGGTCAGCCCCAGCATTTT	CASSQDSGTGGQPQHF
.	TRBJ1-4	14	TRBV6-2/TRBV6-3	.	TGTGCCAGCACGGCGGGGTTTGTCGTGGAAAAACTGTTTTTT	CASTAGFVVEKLFF
TRBD2	TRBJ2-4	13	TRBV12-3/TRBV12-4	few	TGTGCCAGCAGTAGCGGGGCGAGTAACATTCAGTACTTC	CASSSGASNIQYF
TRBD1	TRBJ1-1	15	TRBV19	few	TGTGCCAGTATGGACAGGGGGATTGGGGGCACTGAAGCTTTCTTT	CASMDRGIGGTEAFF
.	TRBJ2-2	16	TRBV7-9	.	TGTGCCAGCAGCCCCTGGGGCAGGGGAGGAACCGGGGAGCTGTTTTTT	CASSPWGRGGTGELFF
.	TRBJ1-3	15	TRBV4-2	few	TGTGCCAGCAGCCGCGAGAGTGACTCTGGAAACACCATATATTTT	CASSRESDSGNTIYF
.	TRBJ1-1	15	TRBV3-1	.	TGTGCCAGCAGCCAAATTCAGGTGGGGAACACTGAAGCTTTCTTT	CASSQIQVGNTEAFF
.	TRBJ1-5	14	TRBV6-2/TRBV6-3	once	TGTGCCAGCACTAAGGACCTACGCAATCAGCCCCAGCATTTT	CASTKDLRNQPQHF
.	TRBJ1-2	17	TRBV4-1	.	TGCGCCAGCAGCCAAGGTTCTACAGCGTCCACTAACTATGGCTACACCTTC	CASSQGSTASTNYGYTF
.	TRBJ2-5	13	TRBV7-8	.	TGTGCCAGCAGCTTAGAGAGGAAAGAGACCCAGTACTTC	CASSLERKETQYF
.	TRBJ2-3	15	TRBV7-2	many	TGTGCCAGCAGCTTAGGAAAGCGGGCCACAGATACGCAGTATTTT	CASSLGKRATDTQYF
.	TRBJ1-2	14	TRBV7-2	.	TGTGCCAGCAGCTTAAACCAGGGGAGGGCTGGCTACACCTTC	CASSLNQGRAGYTF
.	TRBJ1-2	15	TRBV18	.	TGTGCCAGCTCACCAAATCCAGGTCCGAGGAATGGCTACACCTTC	CASSPNPGPRNGYTF
TRBD1	TRBJ1-1	11	TRBV29-1	.	TGCAGCGTCGATAGGACAGGGGCGACTTTCTTT	CSVDRTGATFF
.	TRBJ2-1	14	TRBV6-5	few	TGTGCCAGCAGACCGGGGCTCTCCTACAATGAGCAGTTCTTC	CASRPGLSYNEQFF
.	TRBJ2-7	12	TRBV5-1	many	TGCGCCAGCCGCGGACTGACCTACGAGCAGTACTTC	CASRGLTYEQYF
TRBD1	TRBJ2-3	13	TRBV2	few	TGTGCCAGGAGGGACAGGGCAACAGATACGCAGTATTTT	CARRDRATDTQYF
TRBD1	TRBJ1-2	16	TRBV4-1	.	TGCGCCAGCAGTCCCGGGACAGTGCCTTACCCCTATGGCTACACCTTC	CASSPGTVPYPYGYTF
.	TRBJ1-5	14	TRBV12-3/TRBV12-4	.	TGTGCCAGCACCTTGGGACAACGAAACCAGCCCCAGCATTTT	CASTLGQRNQPQHF
.	TRBJ2-3	13	TRBV2	few	TGTGCCAGCAGTGCGGACCGCACAGATACGCAGTATTTT	CASSADRTDTQYF
.	TRBJ2-1	16	TRBV4-3	few	TGCGCCAGCAGCCAAGATTCTGCAGGGCCCTACAATGAGCAGTTCTTC	CASSQDSAGPYNEQFF
.	TRBJ2-5	14	TRBV9	.	TGTGCCAGCAGCCCGGGGTCTGCCGCGGAAGCCCAGTACTTC	CASSPGSAAEAQYF
.	TRBJ2-3	12	TRBV5-1	.	TGCGCCAGCAGTGTTAGCCCAGATACGCAGTATTTT	CASSVSPDTQYF
.	TRBJ2-2	15	TRBV7-2	.	TGTGCCAGCAGCTCAACGCAGGGATGGCCCGGGGAGCTGTTTTTT	CASSSTQGWPGELFF
TRBD1	TRBJ1-1	13	TRBV7-9	few	TGTGCCGGGGCGGACAGGGAGTACACTGAAGCTTTCTTT	CAGADREYTEAFF
TRBD1	TRBJ1-5	14	TRBV18	few	TGTGCCAGCTCACCTGACAGGGGCACGCAGCCCCAGCATTTT	CASSPDRGTQPQHF